A selection of T cell receptor beta chains follows, all from one sample in a study of blood T cell repertoires in COVID-19. Assay: immunoSEQ multiplex PCR; the TCRdb copy retains only in-frame clones and omits some. The table includes 270,000 or so clones, roughly 84% detected once. Sequenced material: PBMCs or T cells enriched from blood (not recorded which). These receptors came from a woman in her fifties or sixties who had been exposed to COVID-19. CDR3s leave out the opening cysteine and the closing phenylalanine or tryptophan.

J | V | CDR3
TRBJ2-4 | TRBV2 | ASSVSANIQY
TRBJ2-3 | TRBV5-4 | ASSLLGGGADTQY
TRBJ2-2 | TRBV6-5 | ASSYRGGNGELF
TRBJ1-1 | TRBV6-5 | ASNFGTRTEAF
TRBJ2-7 | TRBV18 | ASSRLGTYEQY
TRBJ2-3 | TRBV24-1 | ATSDPGTSGVRFTDTQY
TRBJ2-3 | TRBV10-2 | ASSAVSGGVRRTDTQY
TRBJ1-2 | TRBV19 | ASSIPGGHHGYT
TRBJ1-2 | TRBV10-1 | ASSRDRGVGYT
TRBJ1-2 | TRBV7-3 | ASSSTGADGYT
TRBJ2-3 | TRBV7-2 | ASRHPGLAGVSTDTQY
TRBJ1-2 | TRBV21-1 | ASLHLNYGYT
TRBJ1-1 | TRBV9 | ASSVEGQTPGDTEAF
TRBJ2-5 | TRBV9 | ASSVGSGGAGETQY
TRBJ1-1 | TRBV5-6 | ASSLVDRDTEEAF
TRBJ2-5 | TRBV19 | ASSVVAGRETQY
TRBJ1-1 | TRBV7-6 | ASSLDGGSAEAF
TRBJ1-4 | TRBV5-6 | ASSLGTAYSTNEKLF
TRBJ1-4 | TRBV2 | ASSARTGGREKLF
TRBJ2-7 | TRBV13 | ASSSGQGVYEQY
TRBJ2-5 | TRBV4-3 | ASSQVLASGGRQETQY
TRBJ1-1 | TRBV30 | AGSGVTEAF
TRBJ2-1 | TRBV13 | ASSLAHRRQGSVEQF
TRBJ2-7 | TRBV7-9 | ASSQPGQGRVSYEQY
TRBJ1-5 | TRBV4-1 | ASSQDIRQGSQPQH
TRBJ1-6 | TRBV15 | ATSRDPRESPLH
TRBJ2-2 | TRBV19 | ASSIASDTGELF
TRBJ1-5 | TRBV28 | ASILGGFDHQPQH
TRBJ1-3 | TRBV5-8 | ASSLVAAGSGNTIY
TRBJ2-1 | TRBV12-3/TRBV12-4 | ASSFLGSEQF
TRBJ2-2 | TRBV7-9 | ASSSLIAGYLPNTGELF
TRBJ2-5 | TRBV7-8 | ASSLWGETQY
TRBJ2-3 | TRBV5-4 | ASSLGGLRDTQY
TRBJ1-3 | TRBV11-1 | ASSAHRAGNTIY
TRBJ2-2 | TRBV27 | ASSPGGLVGTGELF
TRBJ2-1 | TRBV7-9 | ASSGGGNYNEQF
TRBJ2-1 | TRBV5-5 | ASSSDSPNEQF
TRBJ1-2 | TRBV25-1 | ASSFTGNYGYT
TRBJ1-1 | TRBV4-1 | ASSQEEGEAEAF
TRBJ1-1 | TRBV4-1 | ASSQIMGVAGGPTTEAF
TRBJ1-5 | TRBV5-8 | ASSLAVGVSNQPQH
TRBJ2-6 | TRBV11-2 | ASSPRLGVGANVLT
TRBJ1-1 | TRBV12-3/TRBV12-4 | ASRRGGQEAF
TRBJ1-4 | TRBV2 | ASSRRFLEKLF
TRBJ1-6 | TRBV6-5 | ASSYRREWNSPLH
TRBJ2-5 | TRBV5-1 | ASTKTGEETQY
TRBJ2-1 | TRBV3-1/TRBV3-2 | ASSPGTGVGNEQF
TRBJ1-5 | TRBV3-1/TRBV3-2 | ASSQALFSQPQH
TRBJ1-1 | TRBV4-3 | ASSQEDGSTEAF
TRBJ1-6 | TRBV7-8 | ASSFIRGIVSPLH
TRBJ1-5 | TRBV7-9 | ASSPPTGRPQH
TRBJ1-2 | TRBV20-1 | SAGPGRTFT
TRBJ1-1 | TRBV3-1/TRBV3-2 | ASSQVPRGSAF
TRBJ2-3 | TRBV7-9 | ASSQSSGAPGTQY
TRBJ2-2 | TRBV5-1 | ASSSELLAGELF
TRBJ2-6 | TRBV19 | ASRSPGGQSGANVLT
TRBJ1-1 | TRBV6-5 | ASRQGLTTEAF
TRBJ1-1 | TRBV7-8 | ASSLWGVAEAF
TRBJ1-6 | TRBV27 | ASTWGRGNSPLH